Reported below is one T cell receptor (beta chain). This record comes from a study of blood T cell repertoires in COVID-19. Authors' methods: Amplified reference gene primers provided the basis for estimating nucleated cell counts. Clones were read by immunoSEQ multiplex PCR, and TCRdb kept only the in-frame ones, dropping some. D and trimming were read from the DNA, whereas the V and J calls and clone size are those reported in that table. The repertoire consists of more than 300,000 clones, with roughly nine tenths occurring once and the leading ten covering approximately 5%. CDR1 and CDR2 from the germline V gene are MNHEY and SVGEGT. The CDR3 covers 15 residues. V dropped 0 bases and J dropped 3 bases, with 12 bases sitting between them.

The specimen was PBMCs or T cells enriched from blood (not recorded which). The source of this sequence is a woman in her 30s who had recovered from COVID-19. This rearrangement joins TRBV6-2 or TRBV6-3 to TRBJ2-7, with a weak D call TRBD1 (5 bases). CDR3 region: CASSYSPIQGYEQYF. The DNA for the CDR3 is TGTGCCAGCAGTTACTCCCCAATTCAGGGCTACGAGCAGTACTTC.